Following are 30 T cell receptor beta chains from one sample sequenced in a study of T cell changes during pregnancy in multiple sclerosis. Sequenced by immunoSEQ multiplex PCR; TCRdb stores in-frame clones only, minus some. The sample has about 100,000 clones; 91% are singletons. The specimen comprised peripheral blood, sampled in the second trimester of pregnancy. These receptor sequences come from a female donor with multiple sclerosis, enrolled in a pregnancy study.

CDR3 loop: CASSLGQWNYGYTF. CDR3 nucleotides: TGTGCCAGCAGCTTGGGACAGTGGAACTATGGCTACACCTTC. This chain links TRBV5-7 with TRBJ1-2; D is possibly TRBD1 (5 bases). TRBV5-7 is treated as an ORF (open reading frame) with a function not yet certain. The CDR3 contains 14 residues. The ends were cut back, 0 bases at V and 2 bases at J, with 8 bases in the middle.

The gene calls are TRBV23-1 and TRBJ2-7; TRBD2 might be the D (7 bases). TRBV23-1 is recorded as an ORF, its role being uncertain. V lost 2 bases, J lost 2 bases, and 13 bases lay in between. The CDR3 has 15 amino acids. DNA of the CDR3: TGCGCCAGCAGTCAAGGGCGGGGGCACGCCTACGAGCAGTACTTC. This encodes CASSQGRGHAYEQYF.

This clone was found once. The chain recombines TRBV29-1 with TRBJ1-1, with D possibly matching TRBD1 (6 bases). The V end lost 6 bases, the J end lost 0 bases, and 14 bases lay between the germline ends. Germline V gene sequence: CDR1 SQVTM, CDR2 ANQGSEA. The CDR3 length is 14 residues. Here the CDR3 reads CSVLTGRMNTEAFF. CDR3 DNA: TGCAGCGTCCTTACAGGGCGCATGAACACTGAAGCTTTCTTT.

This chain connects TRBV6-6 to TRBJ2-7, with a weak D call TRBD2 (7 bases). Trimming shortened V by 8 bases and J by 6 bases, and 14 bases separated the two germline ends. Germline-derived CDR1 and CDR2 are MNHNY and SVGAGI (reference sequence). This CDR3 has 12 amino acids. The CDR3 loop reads CASGGGGAEQYF. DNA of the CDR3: TGTGCCAGCGGTGGGGGGGGCGCCGAGCAGTACTTC.

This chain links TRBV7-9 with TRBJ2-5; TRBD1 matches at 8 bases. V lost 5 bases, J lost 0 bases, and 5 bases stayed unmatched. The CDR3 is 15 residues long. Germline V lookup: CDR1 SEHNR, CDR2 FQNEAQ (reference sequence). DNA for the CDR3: TGTGCCAGCAGCAAAGGACAGGGCTACCAAGAGACCCAGTACTTC. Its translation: CASSKGQGYQETQYF. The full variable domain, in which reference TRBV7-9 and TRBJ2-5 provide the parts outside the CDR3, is DTGVSQNPRHKITKRGQNVTFRCDPISEHNRLYWYRQTLGQGPEFLTYFQNEAQLEKSRLLSDRFSAERPKGSFSTLEIQRTEQGDSAMYLCASSKGQGYQETQYFGPGTRLLVL.

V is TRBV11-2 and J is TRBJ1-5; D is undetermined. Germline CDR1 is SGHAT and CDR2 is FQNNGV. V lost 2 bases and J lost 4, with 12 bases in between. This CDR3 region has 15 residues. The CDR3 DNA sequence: TGTGCCAGCAGCTTACTAGGCGGCAGTAATCAGCCCCAGCATTTT. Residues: CASSLLGGSNQPQHF.

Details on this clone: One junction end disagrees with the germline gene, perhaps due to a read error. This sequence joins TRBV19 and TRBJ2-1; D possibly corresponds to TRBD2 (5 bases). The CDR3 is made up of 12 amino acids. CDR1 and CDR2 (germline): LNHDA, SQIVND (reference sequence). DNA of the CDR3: TGTGCCAGTAGTATCCGGCCCGAGCGGCAGATCTTC. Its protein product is CASSIRPERQIF.

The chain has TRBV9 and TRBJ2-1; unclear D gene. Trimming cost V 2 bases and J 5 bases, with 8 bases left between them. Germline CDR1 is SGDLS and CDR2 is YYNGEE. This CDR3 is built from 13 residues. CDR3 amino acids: CASSVRLDNEQFF. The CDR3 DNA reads TGTGCCAGCAGCGTCAGACTGGACAATGAGCAGTTCTTC. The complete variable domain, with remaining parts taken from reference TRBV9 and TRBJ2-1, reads DSGVTQTPKHLITATGQRVTLRCSPRSGDLSVYWYQQSLDQGLQFLIQYYNGEERAKGNILERFSAQQFPDLHSELNLSSLELGDSALYFCASSVRLDNEQFFGPGTRLTVL.

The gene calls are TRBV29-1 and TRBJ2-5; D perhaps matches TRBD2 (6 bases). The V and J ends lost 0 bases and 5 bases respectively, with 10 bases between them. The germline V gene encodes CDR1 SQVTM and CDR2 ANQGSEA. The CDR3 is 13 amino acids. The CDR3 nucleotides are TGCAGCGTTGAAGAAGGACGGGGGGAGACCCAGTACTTC. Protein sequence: CSVEEGRGETQYF.

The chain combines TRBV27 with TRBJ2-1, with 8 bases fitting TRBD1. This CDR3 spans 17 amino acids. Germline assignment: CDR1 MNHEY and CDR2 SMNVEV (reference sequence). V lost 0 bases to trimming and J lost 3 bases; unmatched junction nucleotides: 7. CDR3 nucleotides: TGTGCCAGCAGTTTATCGGGTGCAGGGGGCCGCTACAATGAGCAGTTCTTC. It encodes CASSLSGAGGRYNEQFF.

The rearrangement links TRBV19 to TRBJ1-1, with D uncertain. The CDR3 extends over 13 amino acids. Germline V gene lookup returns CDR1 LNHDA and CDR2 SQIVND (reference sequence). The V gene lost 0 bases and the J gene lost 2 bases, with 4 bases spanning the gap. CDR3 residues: CASSIDPNTEAFF. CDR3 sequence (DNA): TGTGCCAGTAGTATAGACCCTAACACTGAAGCTTTCTTT.

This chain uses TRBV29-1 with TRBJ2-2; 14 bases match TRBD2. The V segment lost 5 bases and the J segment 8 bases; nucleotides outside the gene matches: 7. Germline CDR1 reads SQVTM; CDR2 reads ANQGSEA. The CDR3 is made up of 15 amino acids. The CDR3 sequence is CSVNVGTSGSGELFF. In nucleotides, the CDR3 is TGCAGCGTTAACGTCGGGACTAGCGGGAGTGGGGAGCTGTTTTTT.

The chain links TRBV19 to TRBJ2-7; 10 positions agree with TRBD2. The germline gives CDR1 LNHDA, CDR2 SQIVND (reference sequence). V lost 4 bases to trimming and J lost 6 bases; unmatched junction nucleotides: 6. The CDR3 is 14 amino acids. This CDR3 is CASSTSGSSGEQYF. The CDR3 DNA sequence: TGTGCCAGTAGTACTAGCGGGAGCTCTGGCGAGCAGTACTTC. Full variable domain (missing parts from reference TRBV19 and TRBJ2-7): DGGITQSPKYLFRKEGQNVTLSCEQNLNHDAMYWYRQDPGQGLRLIYYSQIVNDFQKGDIAEGYSVSREKKESFPLTVTSAQKNPTAFYLCASSTSGSSGEQYFGPGTRLTVT.

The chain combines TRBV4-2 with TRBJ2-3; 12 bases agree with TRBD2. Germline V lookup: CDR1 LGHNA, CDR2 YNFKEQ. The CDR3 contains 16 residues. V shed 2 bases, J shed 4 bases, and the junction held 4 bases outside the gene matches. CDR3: CASSQQTSGRSDTQYF. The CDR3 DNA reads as TGTGCCAGCAGCCAACAAACTAGCGGGAGGTCAGATACGCAGTATTTT.

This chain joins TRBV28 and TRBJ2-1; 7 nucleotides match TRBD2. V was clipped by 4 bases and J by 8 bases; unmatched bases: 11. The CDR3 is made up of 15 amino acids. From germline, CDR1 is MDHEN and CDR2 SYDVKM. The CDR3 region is CASSSPGLPVHEQFF. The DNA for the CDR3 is TGTGCCAGCAGTTCCCCGGGACTACCAGTGCATGAGCAGTTCTTC.

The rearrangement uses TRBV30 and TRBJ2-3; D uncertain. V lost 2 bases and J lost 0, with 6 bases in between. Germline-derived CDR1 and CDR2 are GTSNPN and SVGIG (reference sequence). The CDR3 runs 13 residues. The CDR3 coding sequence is TGTGCCTGGAGTCCCGGGAGCACAGATACGCAGTATTTT. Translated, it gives CAWSPGSTDTQYF.

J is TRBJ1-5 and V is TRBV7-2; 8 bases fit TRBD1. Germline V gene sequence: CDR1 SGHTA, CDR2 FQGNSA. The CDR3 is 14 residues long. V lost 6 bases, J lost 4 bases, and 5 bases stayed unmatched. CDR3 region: CASSYTGGNQPQHF. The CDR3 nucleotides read TGTGCCAGCAGTTATACAGGGGGGAATCAGCCCCAGCATTTT.

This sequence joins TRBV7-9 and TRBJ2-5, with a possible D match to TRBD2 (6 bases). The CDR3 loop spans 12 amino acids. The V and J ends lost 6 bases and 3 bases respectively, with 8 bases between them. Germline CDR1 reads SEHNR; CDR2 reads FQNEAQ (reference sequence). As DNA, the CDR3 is TGTGCCAGCAGGGGAGGAAAAGAGACCCAGTACTTC. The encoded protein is CASRGGKETQYF.

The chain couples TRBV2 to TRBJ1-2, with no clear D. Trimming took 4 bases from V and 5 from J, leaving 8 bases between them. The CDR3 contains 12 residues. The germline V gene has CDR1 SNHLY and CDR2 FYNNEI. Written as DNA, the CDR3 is TGTGCCAGCAGTGTAACAGCATATGGCTACACCTTC. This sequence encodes CASSVTAYGYTF. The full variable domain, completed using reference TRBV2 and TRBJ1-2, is EPEVTQTPSHQVTQMGQEVILRCVPISNHLYFYWYRQILGQKVEFLVSFYNNEISEKSEIFDDQFSVERPDGSNFTLKIRSTKLEDSAMYFCASSVTAYGYTFGSGTRLTVV.

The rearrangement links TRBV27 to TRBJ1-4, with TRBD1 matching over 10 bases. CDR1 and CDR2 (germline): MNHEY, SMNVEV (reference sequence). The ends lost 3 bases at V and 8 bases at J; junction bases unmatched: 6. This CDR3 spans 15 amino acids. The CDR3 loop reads CASSFFGTGEEKLFF. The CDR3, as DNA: TGTGCCAGCAGTTTTTTCGGGACAGGGGAAGAAAAACTGTTTTTT.

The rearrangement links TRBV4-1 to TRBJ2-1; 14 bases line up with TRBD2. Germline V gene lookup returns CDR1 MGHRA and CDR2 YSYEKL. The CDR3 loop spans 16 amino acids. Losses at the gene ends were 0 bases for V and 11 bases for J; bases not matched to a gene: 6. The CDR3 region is CASSQEVGLAGVKQFF. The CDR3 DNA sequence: TGCGCCAGCAGCCAAGAAGTGGGACTAGCGGGAGTAAAGCAGTTCTTC.

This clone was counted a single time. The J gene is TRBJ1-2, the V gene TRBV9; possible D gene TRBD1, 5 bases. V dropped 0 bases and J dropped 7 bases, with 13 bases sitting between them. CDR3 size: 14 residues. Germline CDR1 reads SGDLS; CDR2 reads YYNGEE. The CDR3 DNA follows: TGTGCCAGCAGCGTAGAGTGGGGGACTGGTGGCTACACCTTC. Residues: CASSVEWGTGGYTF.

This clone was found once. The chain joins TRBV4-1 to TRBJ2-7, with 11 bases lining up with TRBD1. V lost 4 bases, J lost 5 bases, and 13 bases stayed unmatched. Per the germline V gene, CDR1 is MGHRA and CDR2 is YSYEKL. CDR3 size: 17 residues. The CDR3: CASSLTTGGQGVDEQYF. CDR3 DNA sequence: TGCGCCAGCAGCCTGACAACGGGGGGACAGGGGGTAGACGAGCAGTACTTC.

CDR3 in DNA: TGCGCCAGCAGCCAGGCCACTTCGGGGGGGGAGACCCAGTACTTC. It codes for CASSQATSGGETQYF. The chain is built from TRBV4-1 and TRBJ2-5; 8 bases map to TRBD2. The CDR3 loop spans 15 amino acids. V gave up 3 bases and J gave up 5 bases; unmatched junction bases: 8. Germline values: CDR1 MGHRA, CDR2 YSYEKL.

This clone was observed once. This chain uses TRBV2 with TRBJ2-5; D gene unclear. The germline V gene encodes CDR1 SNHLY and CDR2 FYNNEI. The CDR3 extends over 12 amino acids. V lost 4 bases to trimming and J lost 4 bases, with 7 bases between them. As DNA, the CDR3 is TGTGCCAGCAGTGTAATGTTAGAGACCCAGTACTTC. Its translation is CASSVMLETQYF.

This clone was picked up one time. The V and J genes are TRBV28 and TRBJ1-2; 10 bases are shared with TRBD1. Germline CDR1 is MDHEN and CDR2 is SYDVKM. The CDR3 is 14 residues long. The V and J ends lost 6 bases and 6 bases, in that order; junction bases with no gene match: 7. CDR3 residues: CASSQGGQGNGYTF. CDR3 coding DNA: TGTGCCAGCAGCCAGGGGGGACAGGGGAATGGCTACACCTTC.

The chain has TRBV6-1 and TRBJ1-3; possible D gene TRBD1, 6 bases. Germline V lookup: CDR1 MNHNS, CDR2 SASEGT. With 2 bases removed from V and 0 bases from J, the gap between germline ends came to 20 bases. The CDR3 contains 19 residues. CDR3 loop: CASSESVGNRAPSGNTIYF. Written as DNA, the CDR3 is TGTGCCAGCAGTGAAAGTGTGGGAAACAGGGCTCCCTCTGGAAACACCATATATTTT.

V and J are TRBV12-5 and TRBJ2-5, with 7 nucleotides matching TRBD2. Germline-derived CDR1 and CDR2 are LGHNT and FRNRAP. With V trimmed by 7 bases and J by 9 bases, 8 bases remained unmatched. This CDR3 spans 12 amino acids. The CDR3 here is CASADGGRPQYF. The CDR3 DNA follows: TGTGCTAGTGCCGACGGGGGGAGGCCCCAGTACTTC.

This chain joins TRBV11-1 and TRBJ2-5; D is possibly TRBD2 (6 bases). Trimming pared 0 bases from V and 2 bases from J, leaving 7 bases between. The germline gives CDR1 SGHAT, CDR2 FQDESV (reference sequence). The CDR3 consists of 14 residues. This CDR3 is CASSLALAQETQYF. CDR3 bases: TGTGCCAGCAGCTTAGCACTAGCTCAAGAGACCCAGTACTTC.

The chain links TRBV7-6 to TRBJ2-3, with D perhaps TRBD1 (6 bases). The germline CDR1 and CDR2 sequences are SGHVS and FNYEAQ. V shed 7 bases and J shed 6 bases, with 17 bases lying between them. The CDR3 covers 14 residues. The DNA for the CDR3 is TGTGCCAGCACCCTACAGGGCCCCAGGGATACGCAGTATTTT. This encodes CASTLQGPRDTQYF.